The T cell receptor (beta chain) described here comes from a study of blood T cell repertoires in COVID-19. The CDR3 length is 14 residues. V was cut by 8 bases and J by 10 bases, with 23 bases left in between. Germline-derived CDR1 and CDR2 are MNHNY and SVGAGI (reference sequence). Methods used by the authors: Reference gene primer amplification in the assay estimated nucleated cell counts. Some clones are missing from TCRdb's copy, which holds only in-frame ones; the method was immunoSEQ multiplex PCR. That table supplies the V and J calls and clone size; D and trimming were determined from the DNA. The sample holds around 120,000 clones, 85% seen once.

Sequencing was done on a sample of peripheral blood. The chain employs TRBV6-6 and TRBJ1-2, with a weak D call TRBD1 (5 bases). This sequence originates from a man older than 75 with acute or convalescent COVID-19. Written as DNA, the CDR3 is TGTGCCAGCCGCTGGGGCAGCAGAACGGCTGACTACACCTTC. The encoded protein is CASRWGSRTADYTF.